This T cell receptor (beta chain) originates from a study of blood T cells in healthy people across ages (dated by TCRdb to about 2015). About the investigation overall: In model experiments, roughly one uniquely barcoded TCR beta cDNA molecule per two T cells was captured by template switching. The study measured age-related changes in TCR beta repertoire diversity using deep sequencing normalized with unique cDNA molecular identifiers. Four age groups were formed from the donors: young (average roughly 15 years), middle-aged (more than 35), aged (62) and long-lived (approximately 78). Using the same blood draw, the study looked at two additional independent replicas of 1 million unique cDNA reads for two donors, one aged 18 to 30 and the other aged 80 or older.

Overall study outcomes, separate from this receptor: Estimates of total diversity based on one million sequenced T cells were regarded as lower bounds and as underestimates. Conclusive comparison of naive and antigen-experienced compartments was prevented by the profiling of bulk unsorted PBMCs. The long-lived group showed more naive CD4+ T cells, fewer expanded clones and increased TCR diversity than the aged group, suggesting age selection. Observed TCR beta diversity correlated strongly with the percentage of naive T cells measured by flow cytometry. Because the CMV infection status of the donors was unknown, age-related changes in expanded clonotypes may potentially have been confounded. As age increased, observed TCR beta diversity per million T cells dropped in a roughly linear way, and a significant reduction was already evident by age roughly 36.

Donors were 39 systemically healthy Caucasian individuals from Russia aged roughly 6 to 100 years. Around 10 milliliters of peripheral blood were drawn from each donor into EDTA-treated Vacutainer tubes. Ficoll-Paque density-gradient centrifugation was used to isolate PBMCs, with at least 7 million per sample. Total RNA was extracted from PBMCs with Trizol reagent, with at least 6 micrograms obtained per sample. The percentages of naive CD45RAhigh/CD27high T cells were determined by flow cytometry on a PBMC aliquot from every donor. The CDR3 runs 15 residues from the cysteine to the phenylalanine. The kept DNA is CDR3 alone, 45 bases in frame from the first base. The CDR1 and CDR2 encoded by the germline V gene are MNHNS and SASEGT. Germline trimming: 4 bases from V, 4 bases from J; junction bases outside gene matches: 4. Library preparation employed 5' RACE. Sequencing instrument: Illumina HiSeq 2500. A second PCR of about 7 to 12 cycles was run with a J-beta primer mix and a sample-barcoded 5' primer. Each TCR beta cDNA molecule received a unique molecular identifier from a template-switch 5' adaptor carrying 12 random nucleotides. Each sample yielded at least 2.5 million CDR3-containing paired-end reads. First-strand cDNA synthesis was performed from all RNA using the Mint cDNA synthesis kit, with priming by a TRBC-specific oligonucleotide. After uracil-DNA glycosylase treatment, a first 18-cycle PCR used universal primers M1SS and BC2_uni_R on all cDNA. The source study handled its data this way. For normalization, 1 million high-quality reads, each with a distinct molecular identifier, were randomly selected from each sample. Reads with shared molecular identifiers were discarded instead of being binned into consensus sequences. MiTCR, set to a Q25 quality threshold and the strictest error-elimination algorithm, was used for CDR3 identification, clonotype clustering and error correction. A nonparametric unseen species model with Euler transformation was used to estimate a lower bound on total TCR beta diversity. Starting from the raw public reads, TCRdb applied fastp trimming at Q25, assembled clones with MiXCR and retained in-frame beta chains. Records with the same CDR3 protein are collapsed into one entry carrying the most frequent genes and DNA. TCRdb's processing, not the authors', yielded these V and J calls. This sample is represented by approximately 580,000 distinct CDR3 sequences; approximately 25% of them were singletons. In total, the top ten clones hold around 10% of the sample.

Remarks on this clonotype: It lacks a known antigen. Base qualities are not recorded, but no much larger clone differs from it by a single base.

Separately, the same data were catalogued under a study of T cells of mothers and their children. The second paper states: Nine systemically healthy Caucasian individuals, comprising three mothers and their six children, were included as donors. cDNA synthesis used all of the extracted RNA, with approximately 1.4 ug of RNA in each 15 ul reaction. Sample barcodes and 2-4 random nucleotides were added via the M1S primer in the second PCR. Over 9 million TCR beta CDR3 reads came from each mother, compared with about 3 million reads from each child. In both related and unrelated pairs, thymic selection shapes the output of TCR recombination in a similar way, with inherited differences having only a minor effect. Related mother-child pairs always showed normalized repertoire overlap that was slightly higher than in unrelated mother-child pairs, though the difference was never significant. No persistent microchimeric T cell clones were found, with a detection sensitivity of 75 to 100 clones per million clonotypes. Deep NGS was used in the study to compare the TCR beta repertoires of mothers and children and to look for features that separate related mother-child pairs from unrelated individuals. The mean age was 40 +/- 4 years for the mothers and approximately 11 +/- 4 years for the children. After adapter ligation with NEBNext reagents, the libraries were sequenced on Illumina HiSeq 2000 with 100+100 nt paired-end reads. To avoid cross-contamination, the mother libraries and the child libraries were prepared a month apart and sequenced in separate runs. Between about 500,000 and 2,300,000 distinct TCR beta clonotypes were identified per donor. Naive TCR beta clonotypes were estimated from low-frequency clonotypes matched to each donor's FACS-determined naive share, without sorting.

The sequence was collected from a boy younger than 18 in good health. This sequence uses TRBV6-1 and TRBJ2-3; TRBD2 aligns with 11 central bases. The sequencing input was blood. The nucleotide sequence reads as follows: TGTGCCAGCAGTGTACTAGCGGGAGAGGCAGATACGCAGTATTTT. Translated, it gives CASSVLAGEADTQYF.